This T cell receptor beta chain was sequenced during a study of blood T cell repertoires in COVID-19. Profiling relied on immunoSEQ multiplex PCR, and the TCRdb table lists in-frame clones only, not all of them. The profile shows over 200,000 clones, around 89% of them singletons. The junction had 2 bases not matched to a gene; V was cut back by 5 bases and J by 4 bases. This CDR3 is 13 amino acids long. Germline CDR1 MNHEY, CDR2 SMNVEV (reference sequence). Sequencing was done on a sample of peripheral blood. The V call is TRBV27, the J call TRBJ1-5; 7 nucleotides match TRBD1. The receptor was isolated from a man younger than 40 with COVID-19, enrolled during active disease. CDR3 nucleotide sequence: TGTGCCAGCAGTAAACAGGGGAATCAGCCCCAGCATTTT. It encodes CASSKQGNQPQHF.